Below are 20 T cell receptor beta chains sequenced from a single sample in a study of patients and donors after allogeneic stem cell transplantation. TCRdb re-derived calls from the RT-PCR reads in MiXCR, one entry per CDR3 protein. This table holds 920,000 or so distinct CDR3 sequences, under 20% found once. Sequenced material: blood, either unsorted or a sorted T cell fraction (not recorded which). The receptors here all came from a human donor who was either an allogeneic HSCT recipient or a stem cell or donor lymphocyte infusion donor (not recorded which). It is not recorded whose cells these are; they may come from a transplant donor.

This clonotype was recorded a few times. The rearrangement joins TRBV20-1 to TRBJ2-7; 10 bases line up with TRBD2. The CDR3 extends over 14 amino acids. Germline V gene data show CDR1 as DFQATT and CDR2 as SNEGSKA (reference sequence). V was pared by 1 base and J by 7 bases, with 7 bases of the junction left unmatched. This chain's CDR3 is CSARAAGGAGEQYF. The CDR3 coding sequence is TGCAGTGCTAGAGCAGCGGGGGGGGCCGGGGAGCAGTACTTC.

Concerning this clonotype itself: It is likely a read error, because the conserved phenylalanine at the end of the CDR3 is missing. The V gene is TRBV6-2 or TRBV6-3, the J gene TRBJ2-7, with 9 bases that match TRBD1. This CDR3 contains 15 residues. The V gene end was trimmed by 6 bases and the J gene end by 0 bases; junction bases not matched to a gene: 6. The germline V gene encodes CDR1 MNHEY and CDR2 SVGEGT. CDR3 coding DNA: TGTGCCAGCAGACCAGGACAGGGGACCTCCTACGAGCAGTACTCC. Translating gives CASRPGQGTSYEQYS.

This clonotype was recorded many times. J is TRBJ2-7 and V is TRBV10-3; D possibly corresponds to TRBD1 (6 bases). Germline CDR1 ENHRY, CDR2 SYGVKD. V lost 6 bases, J lost 2 bases, and 14 bases lay in between. This CDR3 is built from 14 residues. In DNA, the CDR3 is TGTGCCATCAGAGAACCAGGGGAAGCCTACGAGCAGTACTTC. The encoded protein is CAIREPGEAYEQYF.

Regarding this clonotype: A read error may account for a junction end that differs from germline. The V and J genes are TRBV25-1 and TRBJ1-4, with TRBD1 as a possible D gene (5 bases). The CDR3 loop spans 12 amino acids. Germline CDR1 is MGHDK and CDR2 is SYGVNS. The CDR3 nucleotides are TGTGCCAGCAGTGTCGGGTTGGGGCAGCTCTATTTT. Translated: CASSVGLGQLYF.

This clonotype was found many times. The gene calls are TRBV11-1 and TRBJ2-1, with D perhaps TRBD2 (5 bases). V lost 8 bases and J lost 6, with 20 bases in between. The CDR3 spans 15 residues. The germline gives CDR1 SGHAT, CDR2 FQDESV (reference sequence). The CDR3 nucleotides are TGTGCCAGCCTAACCCGGGGTCTATACGGCAATGAGCAGTTCTTC. Protein sequence: CASLTRGLYGNEQFF.

This chain links TRBV18 with TRBJ2-3, with 10 bases matching TRBD2. Germline CDR1 and CDR2: KGHSH and LQKENI. The CDR3 has 17 amino acids. With 2 bases clipped from V and 2 bases from J, the junction kept 7 bases outside the gene matches. CDR3 nucleotides: TGTGCCAGCTCACCAAGATCTAGCGGGGGCAACACAGATACGCAGTATTTT. This sequence encodes CASSPRSSGGNTDTQYF.

J is TRBJ1-2 and V is TRBV2; TRBD1 is a possible D gene (5 bases). The length of the CDR3 is 16 residues. V was trimmed by 0 bases and J by 3 bases, leaving 14 bases between them. Germline V gives CDR1 SNHLY, CDR2 FYNNEI. CDR3 DNA sequence: TGTGCCAGCAGTGAAGCCCCCGGTTGGGGCGACTATGGCTACACCTTC. It codes for CASSEAPGWGDYGYTF.

The chain recombines TRBV3-1 with TRBJ2-4; tentative D call: TRBD2 (6 bases). The CDR3 loop spans 16 amino acids. V lost 4 bases, J lost 6 bases, and 19 bases lay in between. Per germline, CDR1 LGHDT and CDR2 YNNKEL (reference sequence). Written as DNA, the CDR3 is TGTGCCAGCAGCCCCAACCTCGGGACTGGACGAAACATTCAGTACTTC. Translation: CASSPNLGTGRNIQYF.

This chain uses TRBV6-1 with TRBJ2-5; D remains ambiguous. The germline V gene encodes CDR1 MNHNS and CDR2 SASEGT. V was pared by 6 bases and J by 5 bases, with 13 bases between. The CDR3 contains 13 residues. CDR3 DNA sequence: TGTGCCAGCAGCTCGTTGGGTTCGGAGACCCAGTACTTC. This codes for CASSSLGSETQYF.

This clonotype turned up a few times. The chain combines TRBV20-1 with TRBJ2-3; no clear D gene. The CDR3 loop spans 17 amino acids. Germline CDR1 reads DFQATT; CDR2 reads SNEGSKA (reference sequence). V lost 4 bases and J lost 0, with 20 bases in between. CDR3 protein: CSANPPYVHSSTDTQYF. In nucleotides, the CDR3 is TGCAGTGCTAACCCTCCTTACGTCCATTCTAGCACAGATACGCAGTATTTT.

This rearrangement joins TRBV20-1 to TRBJ2-7; D is ambiguous. The CDR3 spans 13 residues. V lost 5 bases to trimming and J lost 2 bases, with 13 bases between them. The germline V gene encodes CDR1 DFQATT and CDR2 SNEGSKA (reference sequence). As DNA, the CDR3 is TGCAGTGCTGTCCGGCAGAATACCTACGAGCAGTACTTC. Translated: CSAVRQNTYEQYF.

The gene calls are TRBV4-1 and TRBJ1-2; 10 nucleotides align to TRBD1. Germline values: CDR1 MGHRA, CDR2 YSYEKL. With 2 bases clipped from V and 6 bases from J, the junction kept 9 bases outside the gene matches. The CDR3 is 16 amino acids. CDR3 residues: CASSQPGQGKGDGYTF. CDR3 DNA: TGCGCCAGCAGCCAACCGGGACAGGGGAAAGGGGATGGCTACACCTTC.

The gene calls are TRBV7-9 and TRBJ1-1; D unresolved. CDR3 length: 13 residues. The V end was cut by 7 bases, the J end by 4 bases, with 13 bases between. The germline gives CDR1 SEHNR, CDR2 FQNEAQ (reference sequence). The DNA of the CDR3 is TGTGCCAGCATTCCTGGGGTCGGCACTGAAGCTTTCTTT. This gives the protein CASIPGVGTEAFF.

This clonotype was counted a few times. V usage is TRBV30 and J usage is TRBJ2-7; unclear D gene. CDR1 and CDR2 from the germline V gene are GTSNPN and SVGIG (reference sequence). CDR3 length: 14 amino acids. Trimming removed 0 bases from V and 0 bases from J, with 9 bases in between. CDR3 region: CAWSVLILSYEQYF. In nucleotides, the CDR3 is TGTGCCTGGAGTGTACTTATACTCTCCTACGAGCAGTACTTC.

This clonotype occurred many times. This chain uses TRBV20-1 with TRBJ2-3; TRBD2 aligns across 10 bases. V shed 3 bases and J 3 bases; nucleotides not matched to a gene: 6. CDR3 size: 15 residues. In germline, CDR1 is DFQATT, CDR2 SNEGSKA (reference sequence). The CDR3 reads CSASPAGGPTDTQYF. The CDR3 DNA reads as TGCAGTGCTAGTCCAGCGGGGGGGCCGACAGATACGCAGTATTTT.

This clonotype was detected a few times. The chain employs TRBV20-1 and TRBJ2-1, with 9 bases that match TRBD2. Germline assignment: CDR1 DFQATT and CDR2 SNEGSKA (reference sequence). The CDR3 runs to 14 residues. The ends lost 4 bases at V and 0 bases at J; junction bases unmatched: 1. In nucleotides, the CDR3 is TGCAGTGCTATTAGCGGGAGCTCCTACAATGAGCAGTTCTTC. The encoded protein is CSAISGSSYNEQFF.

V gene TRBV29-1 combines with J gene TRBJ1-2, with D maybe TRBD1 (5 bases). Germline V gives CDR1 SQVTM, CDR2 ANQGSEA. Trimming cost V 7 bases and J 6 bases, with 21 bases left between them. CDR3 size: 14 residues. The CDR3 loop is CSARTDRGNNGYTF. CDR3 DNA sequence: TGCAGCGCCCGAACTGATAGGGGTAATAATGGCTACACCTTC.

The table lists this clonotype with a few counts. This chain links TRBV7-8 with TRBJ2-1; the D gene is possibly TRBD2 (6 bases). Trimming took 5 bases from V and 1 from J, leaving 12 bases between them. The CDR3 runs 15 residues. From germline, CDR1 is SGHVS and CDR2 FQNEAQ. The CDR3 is CASSNGRDSYNEQFF. The CDR3, as DNA: TGTGCCAGCAGCAATGGGCGGGATTCCTACAATGAGCAGTTCTTC.

The J gene is TRBJ1-2, the V gene TRBV3-1; D not certain. Trimming cost V 3 bases and J 6 bases, with 17 bases left between them. Germline V gene lookup returns CDR1 LGHDT and CDR2 YNNKEL (reference sequence). The CDR3 has 15 amino acids. CDR3 protein: CASSQGRLSRNGYTF. CDR3 bases: TGTGCCAGCAGCCAGGGAAGGCTGTCGAGGAATGGCTACACCTTC.

In its sample, this clonotype was seen many times. The chain couples TRBV12-3 or TRBV12-4 to TRBJ1-2; possibly TRBD1 for D (6 bases). Trimming left V 1 base short and J 5 bases short, with 23 bases between. CDR3 length: 18 amino acids. Here the CDR3 DNA reads TGTGCCAGCAGTTTAGAGGACAGCCAAAAAAAACTGTTATATGGCTACACCTTC. Protein product: CASSLEDSQKKLLYGYTF.